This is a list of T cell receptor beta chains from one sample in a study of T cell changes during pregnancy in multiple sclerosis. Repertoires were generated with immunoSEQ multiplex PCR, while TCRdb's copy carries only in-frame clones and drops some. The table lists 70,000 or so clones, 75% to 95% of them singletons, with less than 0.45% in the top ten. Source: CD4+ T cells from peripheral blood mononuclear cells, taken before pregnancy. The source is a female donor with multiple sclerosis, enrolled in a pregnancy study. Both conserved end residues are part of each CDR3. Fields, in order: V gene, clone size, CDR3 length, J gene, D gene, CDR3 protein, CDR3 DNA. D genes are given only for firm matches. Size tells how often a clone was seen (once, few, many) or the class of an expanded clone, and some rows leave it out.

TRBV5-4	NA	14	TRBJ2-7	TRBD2	CASSTLANPYEQYF	TGTGCCAGCAGCACACTAGCGAATCCCTACGAGCAGTACTTC
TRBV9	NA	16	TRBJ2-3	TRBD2	CASSTSGGLSTDTQYF	TGTGCCAGCAGCACTAGCGGGGGACTTAGCACAGATACGCAGTATTTT
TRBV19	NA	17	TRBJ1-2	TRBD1	CASSIRHEGTGYYGYTF	TGTGCCAGTAGTATCCGCCATGAGGGGACAGGCTACTATGGCTACACCTTC
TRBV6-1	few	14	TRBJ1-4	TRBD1	CASSEGDSNEKLFF	TGTGCCAGCAGTGAAGGGGACAGTAATGAAAAACTGTTTTTT
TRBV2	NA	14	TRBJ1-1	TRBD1	CASLTGPLNTEAFF	TGTGCCAGCCTGACAGGGCCCTTGAACACTGAAGCTTTCTTT
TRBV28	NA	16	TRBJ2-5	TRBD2	CASSLNLAGFYETQYF	TGTGCCAGCAGTTTAAATCTAGCGGGATTTTATGAGACCCAGTACTTC
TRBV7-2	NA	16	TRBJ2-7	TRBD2	CASSLDSGTSGRALYF	TGTGCCAGCAGCTTAGACTCCGGGACTAGCGGGAGGGCCCTGTACTTC
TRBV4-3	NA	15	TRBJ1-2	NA	CASSQDSRQGKGYTF	TGCGCCAGCAGCCAAGACTCGAGGCAGGGGAAGGGCTACACCTTC
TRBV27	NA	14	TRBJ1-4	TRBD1	CASSLQGAREKLFF	TGTGCCAGCAGTTTACAGGGGGCTCGGGAAAAACTGTTTTTT
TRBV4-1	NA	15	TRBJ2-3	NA	CASSQDRGSTDTQYF	TGCGCCAGCAGCCAAGATCGCGGGTCAACAGATACGCAGTATTTT
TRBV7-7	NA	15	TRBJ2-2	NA	CASSNPNSYTGELFF	TGTGCTAGCAGCAATCCTAATTCATACACCGGGGAGCTGTTTTTT
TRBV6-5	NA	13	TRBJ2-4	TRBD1	CASTTGGRNIQYF	TGTGCCAGCACCACAGGGGGCAGAAACATTCAGTACTTC
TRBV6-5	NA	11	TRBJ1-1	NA	CASSQYTEAFF	TGTGCCAGCAGTCAGTACACTGAAGCTTTCTTT
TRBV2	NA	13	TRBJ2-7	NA	CASSGDGAYEQYF	TGTGCCAGCAGTGGAGACGGAGCCTACGAGCAGTACTTC
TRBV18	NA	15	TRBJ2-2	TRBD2	CASSPSGRNGGELFF	TGTGCCAGCTCACCGAGCGGGAGGAACGGCGGGGAGCTGTTTTTT
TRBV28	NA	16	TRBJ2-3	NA	CASSSNPIQSTDTQYF	TGTGCCAGCAGTTCTAACCCGATACAGAGCACAGATACGCAGTATTTT
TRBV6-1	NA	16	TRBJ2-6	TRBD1	CASSERDRAGANVLTF	TGTGCCAGCAGTGAACGAGACAGGGCTGGGGCCAACGTCCTGACTTTC
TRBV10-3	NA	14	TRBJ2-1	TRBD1	CAIVKGQGFNEQFF	TGTGCCATCGTTAAGGGACAGGGTTTCAATGAGCAGTTCTTC
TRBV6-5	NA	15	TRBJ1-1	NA	CASSYGGAPNTEAFF	TGTGCCAGCAGTTACGGGGGGGCGCCGAACACTGAAGCTTTCTTT
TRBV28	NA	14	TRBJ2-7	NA	CASSLQGVTDEQYF	TGTGCCAGCAGTTTACAGGGCGTCACGGATGAGCAGTACTTC
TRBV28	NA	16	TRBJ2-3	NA	CASSSPPNRRPDTQYF	TGTGCCAGCAGCTCCCCCCCGAACAGGCGCCCAGATACGCAGTATTTT
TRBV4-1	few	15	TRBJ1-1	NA	CASSQGGHMNTEAFF	TGCGCCAGCAGCCAAGGAGGACATATGAACACTGAAGCTTTCTTT
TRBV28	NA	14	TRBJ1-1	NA	CASSLYSLNTEAFF	TGTGCCAGCAGTTTATACAGCTTGAACACTGAAGCTTTCTTT
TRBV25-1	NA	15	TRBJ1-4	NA	CASSPARGINEKLFF	TGTGCCAGCAGTCCCGCCCGGGGGATCAATGAAAAACTGTTTTTT
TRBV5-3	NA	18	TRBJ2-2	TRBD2	CARRPLGLAESNTGELFF	TGTGCCAGAAGGCCTCTGGGACTAGCGGAATCGAACACCGGGGAGCTGTTTTTT
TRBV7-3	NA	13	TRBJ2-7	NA	CASSPQDGYEQYF	TGTGCCAGCAGCCCACAGGACGGCTACGAGCAGTACTTC
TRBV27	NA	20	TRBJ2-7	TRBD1	CASSPRTGRPTTTYSYEQYF	TGTGCCAGCAGTCCCCGGACAGGGCGACCTACAACAACTTACTCCTACGAGCAGTACTTC
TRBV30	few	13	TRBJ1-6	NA	CAWSRQGNSPLHF	TGTGCCTGGTCTCGGCAGGGGAATTCACCCCTCCACTTT
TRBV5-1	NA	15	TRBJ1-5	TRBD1	CASSQGTGDGWPQHF	TGCGCCAGCAGCCAAGGGACAGGCGATGGGTGGCCCCAGCATTTT
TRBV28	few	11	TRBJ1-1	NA	CASSHHTEAFF	TGTGCCAGCAGTCATCACACTGAAGCTTTCTTT
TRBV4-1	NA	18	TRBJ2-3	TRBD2	CASSQGLLAGGITDTQYF	TGCGCCAGCAGCCAAGGCTTACTAGCGGGGGGGATCACAGATACGCAGTATTTT
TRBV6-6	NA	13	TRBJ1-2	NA	CASSSIGDYGYTF	TGTGCCAGCAGTTCAATAGGGGATTATGGCTACACCTTC
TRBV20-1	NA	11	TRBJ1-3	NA	CSAKLRNTIYF	TGCAGTGCTAAGCTGAGGAACACCATATATTTT
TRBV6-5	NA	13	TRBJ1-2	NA	CASRYRQAGGYTF	TGTGCCAGCAGATACAGACAGGCCGGGGGCTACACCTTC
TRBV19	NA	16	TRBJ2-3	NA	CASSPPPGGFTDTQYF	TGTGCCAGTAGTCCCCCCCCGGGTGGGTTCACAGATACGCAGTATTTT
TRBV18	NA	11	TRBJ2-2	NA	CANQGERELFF	TGTGCCAATCAGGGCGAAAGGGAGCTGTTTTTT
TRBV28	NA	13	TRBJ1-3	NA	CASSSGSGNTIYF	TGTGCCAGCAGTTCCGGGAGTGGAAACACCATATATTTT
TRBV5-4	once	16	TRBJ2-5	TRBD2	CASSSGGLAGGLTQYF	TGTGCCAGCAGCTCCGGCGGCCTAGCGGGAGGGTTAACCCAGTACTTC
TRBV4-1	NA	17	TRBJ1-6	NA	CASSQGEGRQARSPLHF	TGCGCCAGCAGCCAAGGGGAGGGACGCCAAGCCAGGTCACCCCTCCACTTT
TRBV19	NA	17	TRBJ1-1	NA	CASSLILGTGQNTEAFF	TGTGCCAGTAGTTTAATCCTTGGTACAGGGCAGAACACTGAAGCTTTCTTT
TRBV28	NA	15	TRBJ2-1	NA	CASSFSGSSYNEQFF	TGTGCCAGCAGTTTTTCTGGGAGCTCCTACAATGAGCAGTTCTTC
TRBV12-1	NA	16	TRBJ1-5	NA	CASSADGQGAGQPQHF	TGTGCCAGCAGCGCCGACGGACAGGGGGCAGGTCAGCCCCAGCATTTT
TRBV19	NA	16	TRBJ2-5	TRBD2	CASSRTSGGAWETQYF	TGTGCCAGTAGTAGGACAAGCGGGGGGGCCTGGGAGACCCAGTACTTC
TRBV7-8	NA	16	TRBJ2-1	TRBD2	CASSAPGTSGSNEQFF	TGTGCCAGCAGCGCCCCGGGGACTAGCGGGAGTAATGAGCAGTTCTTC